The 30 T cell receptor beta chains in this list originate from one sample, sequenced in a study of T-cell memory formation after mild COVID-19. TCRdb used MiXCR to reprocess the 5' RACE reads, holding one entry per CDR3 protein. The table shows around 300,000 distinct CDR3 sequences, with roughly an eighth occurring only once. Material: PBMCs or a T cell subset sorted from them (not recorded which). The receptors were gathered from a man younger than 30 who had mild COVID-19 (a few samples of this study predate the infection). Cell type and time point are not known.

J is TRBJ2-1 and V is TRBV18; no clear D. Germline CDR1 KGHSH, CDR2 LQKENI. Trimming stripped 3 bases from V and 6 bases from J, with 15 bases between. There are 15 residues in the CDR3. The CDR3 nucleotides read TGTGCCAGCTCACCTGTGGGCTCGCAAAGCAATGAGCAGTTCTTC. Its protein product is CASSPVGSQSNEQFF.

This clonotype was observed a few times. This chain links TRBV7-3 with TRBJ1-1, with a weak D call TRBD1 (6 bases). The CDR3 contains 14 residues. CDR1 SGHTA and CDR2 FQGTGA come from the germline V gene. V lost 4 bases to trimming and J lost 2 bases, with 11 bases between them. The CDR3 coding sequence is TGTGCCAGCAGCTCGGGACATACAAACACTGAAGCTTTCTTT. This gives the protein CASSSGHTNTEAFF. Looking up the rest from reference TRBV7-3 and TRBJ1-1 gives the full variable domain: GAGVSQTPSNKVTEKGKYVELRCDPISGHTALYWYRQSLGQGPEFLIYFQGTGAADDSGLPNDRFFAVRPEGSVSTLKIQRTERGDSAVYLCASSSGHTNTEAFFGQGTRLTVV.

This clonotype was observed a few times. The chain combines TRBV5-1 with TRBJ2-5; D unresolved. V was shortened by 0 bases and J by 1 base, with 7 bases between the two germline ends. Germline lookup yields CDR1 SGHRS and CDR2 YFSETQ. This CDR3 contains 14 residues. The CDR3 sequence is CASSLAQPQETQYF. The CDR3 DNA sequence: TGCGCCAGCAGCTTGGCACAGCCCCAAGAGACCCAGTACTTC. Using reference TRBV5-1 and TRBJ2-5 for the parts outside the CDR3, the full variable domain is KAGVTQTPRYLIKTRGQQVTLSCSPISGHRSVSWYQQTPGQGLQFLFEYFSETQRNKGNFPGRFSGRQFSNSRSEMNVSTLELGDSALYLCASSLAQPQETQYFGPGTRLLVL.

The rearrangement joins TRBV7-9 to TRBJ2-7, with D perhaps matching TRBD2 (5 bases). Trimming shortened V by 5 bases and J by 0 bases, and 14 bases separated the two germline ends. From germline, CDR1 is SEHNR and CDR2 FQNEAQ (reference sequence). There are 15 residues in the CDR3. The CDR3 DNA reads TGTGCCAGCAGCGTGAAGCCCGGGAACTCCTACGAGCAGTACTTC. The encoded protein is CASSVKPGNSYEQYF.

This rearrangement joins TRBV5-1 to TRBJ1-1, with no clear D. This CDR3 region has 13 residues. Trimming removed 0 bases from V and 11 bases from J, with 14 bases in between. Looked up from germline, CDR1 is SGHRS and CDR2 is YFSETQ. This CDR3 reads CASSLAGLSSAFF. CDR3 nucleotide sequence: TGCGCCAGCAGCTTGGCGGGGTTAAGTTCGGCTTTCTTT.

This chain links TRBV12-3 or TRBV12-4 with TRBJ2-1; TRBD2 aligns across 8 bases. This CDR3 contains 15 residues. Trimming cost V 4 bases and J 9 bases; bases outside gene matches: 11. DNA of the CDR3: TGTGCCAGCAGTTCCACAGCGGGGGCGGTTACTGAGCAGTTCTTC. Protein sequence: CASSSTAGAVTEQFF.

This clonotype was detected only a few times. This rearrangement joins TRBV10-2 to TRBJ2-7, with D uncertain. The CDR3 is 11 amino acids. Per germline, CDR1 WSHSY and CDR2 SAAADI. Trimming stripped 8 bases from V and 3 bases from J, with 8 bases between. Here the CDR3 reads CASRAHYEQYF. The CDR3 DNA is TGCGCCAGCCGGGCACACTACGAGCAGTACTTC.

The genes are TRBV5-8 and TRBJ1-2; D might be TRBD1 (5 bases). The CDR3 runs 17 residues. Germline-derived CDR1 and CDR2 are SGHTS and YDEGEE. V lost 5 bases to trimming and J lost 4 bases, with 24 bases between them. The chain's CDR3 is CASRPGQPAPSSYGYTF. As DNA, the CDR3 is TGTGCCAGCAGACCCGGACAACCAGCCCCTTCTAGCTATGGCTACACCTTC.

The V and J genes are TRBV4-3 and TRBJ1-2; 9 bases are shared with TRBD1. This CDR3 spans 18 amino acids. V trimming: 3 bases; J trimming: 6 bases; junction bases outside the gene matches: 17. In germline, CDR1 is LGHNA, CDR2 YSLEER. Written as DNA, the CDR3 is TGCGCCAGCAGCCAGCGGGGCGCGGGGAAACAGGGGGCGGATGGCTACACCTTC. It specifies CASSQRGAGKQGADGYTF.

In this sample, this clonotype turned up a few times. The V gene is TRBV2, the J gene TRBJ2-1, with TRBD2 matching 10 bases. J was trimmed by 6 bases and V by 7 bases; bases with no gene match: 9. Germline V gene lookup returns CDR1 SNHLY and CDR2 FYNNEI. The CDR3 has 15 amino acids. CDR3 sequence reads: CASTRSGGPGNEQFF. For the CDR3, the DNA is TGTGCCAGCACACGTAGCGGGGGGCCGGGCAATGAGCAGTTCTTC.

The rearrangement joins TRBV6-2 or TRBV6-3 to TRBJ2-7; TRBD1 or TRBD2 may be the D gene (5 bases each). Germline V gene data show CDR1 as MNHEY and CDR2 as SVGEGT. This CDR3 spans 11 amino acids. Trimming took off 6 bases at V and 2 bases at J, with 5 bases between the two ends. The CDR3 DNA sequence: TGTGCCAGCAGGGGGGCCTACGAGCAGTACGTC. Its protein is CASRGAYEQYV.

This clonotype was recorded many times. The chain uses TRBV7-9 and TRBJ2-1, with D possibly being TRBD1 or TRBD2 (5 bases each). CDR1 and CDR2 from the germline V gene are SEHNR and FQNEAQ (reference sequence). Trimming removed 6 bases at V and 2 bases at J, with 17 bases between. This CDR3 region has 16 residues. In nucleotides, the CDR3 is TGTGCCAGCAGGTCGGACGAAATGGGACCCTACAATGAGCAGTTCTTC. This codes for CASRSDEMGPYNEQFF.

This clonotype showed up just a few times. This sequence joins TRBV6-1 and TRBJ2-2; D perhaps matches TRBD2 (5 bases). The germline V gene has CDR1 MNHNS and CDR2 SASEGT. The CDR3 totals 15 residues. The V end was cut by 8 bases, the J end by 7 bases, with 20 bases between. CDR3 region: CASLNRVAYSGELFF. The DNA for the CDR3 is TGTGCCAGCCTCAACCGGGTAGCGTACAGCGGGGAGCTGTTTTTT.

The CDR3 sequence: CATSTQASGGRETQYF. In DNA form, the CDR3 reads TGTGCCACTTCGACCCAAGCTAGCGGGGGTAGGGAGACCCAGTACTTC. The gene calls are TRBV7-2 and TRBJ2-5; TRBD2 matches 10 bases. Germline V lookup: CDR1 SGHTA, CDR2 FQGNSA. This CDR3 is built from 16 residues. The V gene end was trimmed by 10 bases and the J gene end by 5 bases; junction bases not matched to a gene: 16.

This clonotype was observed at least ten times. The chain joins TRBV5-1 to TRBJ2-3; 8 bases line up with TRBD2. CDR1 SGHRS and CDR2 YFSETQ come from the germline V gene. This CDR3 comprises 15 residues. The V segment lost 0 bases and the J segment 5 bases; nucleotides outside the gene matches: 5. CDR3 in amino acids: CASSLAGTRGDTQYF. CDR3 coding DNA: TGCGCCAGCAGCTTGGCGGGGACTAGAGGAGATACGCAGTATTTT. The whole variable domain, remainder taken from reference TRBV5-1 and TRBJ2-3, is KAGVTQTPRYLIKTRGQQVTLSCSPISGHRSVSWYQQTPGQGLQFLFEYFSETQRNKGNFPGRFSGRQFSNSRSEMNVSTLELGDSALYLCASSLAGTRGDTQYFGPGTRLTVL.

This clonotype has just a few counts. This sequence joins TRBV4-2 and TRBJ1-6, with D possibly TRBD1 on 6 matching bases. The germline V gene encodes CDR1 LGHNA and CDR2 YNFKEQ. The V gene lost 3 bases and the J gene lost 7 bases, with 10 bases spanning the gap. The CDR3 runs to 14 residues. The CDR3 sequence: CASSHPTGNSPLHF. CDR3 in DNA: TGTGCCAGCAGCCACCCGACAGGCAATTCACCCCTCCACTTT.

Only a few counts were recorded for this clonotype. The chain couples TRBV18 to TRBJ1-1, with D tentatively TRBD1 (5 bases). V was trimmed by 10 bases and J by 3 bases, leaving 15 bases between them. This CDR3 region has 13 residues. The germline gives CDR1 KGHSH, CDR2 LQKENI. The CDR3 DNA is TGTGCCACCGATTCAGGGTGGGACACTGAAGCTTTCTTT. It codes for CATDSGWDTEAFF.

This clonotype was recorded at least ten times. V gene TRBV5-1 combines with J gene TRBJ2-7; D is unresolved. In germline, CDR1 is SGHRS, CDR2 YFSETQ. The CDR3 has 14 residues. V was cut by 4 bases and J by 11 bases, with 22 bases left in between. CDR3 nucleotide sequence: TGCGCCAGCAGCCCTCAGACCGGGCCCCAGGAGAAGTACTTC. It translates to CASSPQTGPQEKYF.

J is TRBJ2-7 and V is TRBV20-1; D not certain. V lost 3 bases to trimming and J lost 2 bases, with 17 bases between them. CDR1 DFQATT and CDR2 SNEGSKA come from the germline V gene (reference sequence). This CDR3 has 15 residues. In nucleotides, the CDR3 is TGCAGTGCTAGTGCCGTCTCCAGAGAAGCCTACGAGCAGTACTTC. Its protein is CSASAVSREAYEQYF.

This clonotype appeared a few times. This rearrangement joins TRBV5-1 to TRBJ1-2; 7 bases fit TRBD1. Trimming took 3 bases from V and 0 from J; bases not matched to a gene: 5. The CDR3 totals 15 residues. Germline V CDR1 and CDR2: SGHRS, YFSETQ. CDR3 loop: CASSWGTAANYGYTF. The CDR3 nucleotides read TGCGCCAGCAGCTGGGGGACAGCCGCTAACTATGGCTACACCTTC.

CDR3 sequence (DNA): TGTGCCAGCAGTGACCCGGACGGCCCTCGTCGGACTGAAGCTTTCTTT. Amino acid sequence: CASSDPDGPRRTEAFF. The chain joins TRBV2 to TRBJ1-1; D remains unclear. CDR3 length: 16 amino acids. V was shortened by 3 bases and J by 5 bases, with 19 bases between the two germline ends. Looked up from germline, CDR1 is SNHLY and CDR2 is FYNNEI.

This clonotype showed up just once. One end of the junction fails to match germline, which may point to a read error. The J gene is TRBJ1-5, the V gene TRBV20-1, with D possibly being TRBD1 (5 bases). Looked up from germline, CDR1 is DFQATT and CDR2 is SNEGSKA (reference sequence). The CDR3 consists of 16 residues. CDR3 loop: CSAKLSSGISNKPQHF. The DNA for the CDR3 is TGCAGTGCTAAATTATCCTCAGGGATTAGCAATAAGCCCCAGCATTTT.

The CDR3 DNA sequence: TGTGCCAGCAGTGCAAGACAGGGCTACGAGCAGTACTTC. Protein sequence: CASSARQGYEQYF. This chain joins TRBV6-1 and TRBJ2-7; 7 bases line up with TRBD1. V gave up 4 bases and J gave up 3 bases; unmatched junction bases: 3. The CDR3 contains 13 residues. Germline CDR1 MNHNS, CDR2 SASEGT.

This clonotype was seen more than once but under ten times. The chain carries TRBV5-6 and TRBJ2-7; the D gene could be TRBD1 or TRBD2 (5 bases each). There are 16 residues in the CDR3. Deletions cut 1 base from V and 5 bases from J, with 19 bases between. Germline-derived CDR1 and CDR2 are SGHDT and YYEEEE. The CDR3, as DNA: TGTGCCAGCAGCTTGCTCTTGGGGGATAAGGCGGACGAGCAGTACGTC. It encodes CASSLLLGDKADEQYV.

The chain links TRBV6-5 to TRBJ1-4; tentatively, D is TRBD1 (5 bases). Per germline, CDR1 MNHEY and CDR2 SVGAGI. CDR3 length: 12 amino acids. Trimming left V 5 bases short and J 10 bases short, with 11 bases between. CDR3 protein: CASSPVRGKLFF. Here the CDR3 DNA reads TGTGCCAGCAGTCCTGTAAGGGGAAAACTGTTTTTT.

The chain is built from TRBV5-1 and TRBJ2-5; D is possibly TRBD2 (5 bases). V was cut by 4 bases and J by 5 bases, with 18 bases left in between. The CDR3 extends over 15 amino acids. Germline-derived CDR1 and CDR2 are SGHRS and YFSETQ. For the CDR3, the DNA is TGCGCCAGCAGCGGGGAGAGTTTAGGGAGCGAGACCCAGTACTTC. Its translation is CASSGESLGSETQYF. Combining the CDR3 with reference TRBV5-1 and TRBJ2-5 gives the whole variable domain KAGVTQTPRYLIKTRGQQVTLSCSPISGHRSVSWYQQTPGQGLQFLFEYFSETQRNKGNFPGRFSGRQFSNSRSEMNVSTLELGDSALYLCASSGESLGSETQYFGPGTRLLVL.

This clonotype was counted between two and nine times. The chain has TRBV6-5 and TRBJ1-5; TRBD1 is a possible D gene (6 bases). Germline CDR1 and CDR2: MNHEY and SVGAGI. Trimming took 6 bases from V and 0 from J, leaving 18 bases between them. The CDR3 is 17 amino acids. CDR3 loop: CASRRGDGSYSNQPQHF. The CDR3 bases are TGTGCCAGCAGAAGGGGGGACGGATCTTATAGCAATCAGCCCCAGCATTTT.

V gene TRBV5-1 combines with J gene TRBJ2-3, with 10 bases lining up with TRBD2. Trimming removed 0 bases from V and 1 base from J; junction bases left unmatched: 5. This CDR3 region has 17 residues. Germline assignment: CDR1 SGHRS and CDR2 YFSETQ. This chain's CDR3 is CASSLALSGGGTDTQYF. Written as DNA, the CDR3 is TGCGCCAGCAGCTTGGCCTTAAGCGGGGGGGGCACAGATACGCAGTATTTT.

Comment on this clonotype: This could be a read error, since a much larger clone is one nucleotide away. The chain has TRBV7-9 and TRBJ1-2, with D possibly matching TRBD1 (5 bases). The CDR3 spans 13 residues. V was pared by 5 bases and J by 4 bases, with 11 bases between. Germline V gene sequence: CDR1 SEHNR, CDR2 FQNEAQ (reference sequence). In nucleotides, the CDR3 is TGTGCCAGCAGCCAGGGACCTAGCTATGGCTACACCTTC. Translation: CASSQGPSYGYTF.

This clonotype was detected a few times. The CDR3, as DNA: TGTGCCAGCAGCCAGGGGGCCTCGTTTATCGGGGAGCTGTTTTTT. This translates into CASSQGASFIGELFF. V gene TRBV3-1 combines with J gene TRBJ2-2; D might be TRBD1 (6 bases). V dropped 3 bases and J dropped 7 bases, with 15 bases sitting between them. The CDR3 consists of 15 residues. CDR1 is LGHDT and CDR2 is YNNKEL in the germline V gene (reference sequence).